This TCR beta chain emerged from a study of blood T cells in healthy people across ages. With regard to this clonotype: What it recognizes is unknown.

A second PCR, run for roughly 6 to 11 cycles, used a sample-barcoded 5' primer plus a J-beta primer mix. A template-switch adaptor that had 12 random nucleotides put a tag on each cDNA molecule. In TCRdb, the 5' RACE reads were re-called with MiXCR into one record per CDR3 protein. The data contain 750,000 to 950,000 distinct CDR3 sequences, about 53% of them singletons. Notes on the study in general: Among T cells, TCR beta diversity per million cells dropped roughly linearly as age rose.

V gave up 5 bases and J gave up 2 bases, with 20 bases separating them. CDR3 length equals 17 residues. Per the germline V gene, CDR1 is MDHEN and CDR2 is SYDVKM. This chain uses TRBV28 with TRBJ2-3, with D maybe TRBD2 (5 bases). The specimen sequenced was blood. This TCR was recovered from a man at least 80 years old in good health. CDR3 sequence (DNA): TGTGCCAGCAGTCGCCTTTTCAGTCGGGAATCCACAGATACGCAGTATTTT. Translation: CASSRLFSRESTDTQYF. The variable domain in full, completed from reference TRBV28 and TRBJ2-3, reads DVKVTQSSRYLVKRTGEKVFLECVQDMDHENMFWYRQDPGLGLRLIYFSYDVKMKEKGDIPEGYSVSREKKERFSLILESASTNQTSMYLCASSRLFSRESTDTQYFGPGTRLTVL.